The clone carrying this TCR beta chain appeared many times. The antigen is unknown. The CDR3 totals 15 residues. J lost 4 bases, V lost 6 bases, and 12 bases had no gene match. From germline, CDR1 is SQVTM and CDR2 ANQGSEA. This sample was included in a study of CD8 T cells in ankylosing spondylitis. Overall study results and limits: In synovial fluid and blood from reactive arthritis, some motif variants were previously reported. According to the report, clones linked to the disease were significantly enriched in matched synovial fluid samples taken from ankylosing spondylitis patients.

TCRdb reanalysed the 5' RACE reads using MiXCR and keeps one entry per CDR3 protein. The data contain approximately 290,000 distinct CDR3 sequences, less than 25% of them singletons. The sample was blood, either unsorted or a sorted T cell fraction (not recorded which). This clonotype originated in a female donor with ankylosing spondylitis or in good health (not recorded which). The V call is TRBV29-1, the J call TRBJ1-3; 7 nucleotides agree with TRBD1. This CDR3 is CSVFERGRPGNTIYF. The CDR3 coding sequence is TGCAGCGTCTTCGAAAGGGGGCGCCCGGGAAACACCATATATTTT.